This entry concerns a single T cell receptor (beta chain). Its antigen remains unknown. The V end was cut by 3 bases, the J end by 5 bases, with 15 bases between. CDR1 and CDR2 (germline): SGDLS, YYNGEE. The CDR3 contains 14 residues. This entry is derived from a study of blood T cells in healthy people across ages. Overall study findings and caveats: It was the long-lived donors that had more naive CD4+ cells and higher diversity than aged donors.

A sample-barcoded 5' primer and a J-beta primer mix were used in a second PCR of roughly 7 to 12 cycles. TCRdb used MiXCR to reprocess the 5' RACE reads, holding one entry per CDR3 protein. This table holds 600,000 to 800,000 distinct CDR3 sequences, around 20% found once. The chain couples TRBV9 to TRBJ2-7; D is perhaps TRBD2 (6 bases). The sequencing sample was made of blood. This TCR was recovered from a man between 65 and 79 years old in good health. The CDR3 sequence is CASSDRDSDHEQYF. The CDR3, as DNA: TGTGCCAGCAGCGACCGGGACTCCGACCACGAGCAGTACTTC. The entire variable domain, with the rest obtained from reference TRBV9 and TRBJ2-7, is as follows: DSGVTQTPKHLITATGQRVTLRCSPRSGDLSVYWYQQSLDQGLQFLIQYYNGEERAKGNILERFSAQQFPDLHSELNLSSLELGDSALYFCASSDRDSDHEQYFGPGTRLTVT.